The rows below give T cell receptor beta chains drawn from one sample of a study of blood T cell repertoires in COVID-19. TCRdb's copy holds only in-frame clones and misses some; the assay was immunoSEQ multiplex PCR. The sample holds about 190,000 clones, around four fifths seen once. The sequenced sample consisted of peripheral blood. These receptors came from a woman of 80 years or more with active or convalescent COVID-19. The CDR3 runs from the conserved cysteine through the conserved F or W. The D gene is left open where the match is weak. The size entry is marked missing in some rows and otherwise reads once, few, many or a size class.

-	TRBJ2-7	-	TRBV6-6	CASSPRGGGAQNEQYF	TGTGCCAGCAGCCCTCGGGGAGGGGGGGCGCAAAACGAGCAGTACTTC
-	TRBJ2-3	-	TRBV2	CASSEDRGAITDTQYF	TGTGCCAGCAGTGAAGACCGGGGGGCCATCACAGATACGCAGTATTTT
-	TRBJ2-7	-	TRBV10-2	CASSELVTGLRSYEQYF	TGCGCCAGCAGTGAACTAGTAACGGGACTCAGGTCCTACGAGCAGTACTTC
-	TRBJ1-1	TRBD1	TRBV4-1	CASSQTDRGPEAFF	TGCGCCAGCAGCCAAACAGACAGGGGCCCCGAAGCTTTCTTT
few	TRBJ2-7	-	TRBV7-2	CASSLGGITYEQYF	TGTGCCAGCAGCTTAGGAGGTATCACCTACGAGCAGTACTTC
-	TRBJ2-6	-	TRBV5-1	CASSQGSPSGANVLTF	TGCGCCAGCAGTCAGGGAAGCCCCTCTGGGGCCAACGTCCTGACTTTC
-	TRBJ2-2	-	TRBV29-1	CSVSLNTGELFF	TGCAGCGTTTCTTTAAACACCGGGGAGCTGTTTTTT
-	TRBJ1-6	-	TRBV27	CARTLSSYNSPLHF	TGTGCCAGGACACTTAGCTCCTATAATTCACCCCTCCACTTT
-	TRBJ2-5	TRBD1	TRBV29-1	CSVESGTGGETQYF	TGCAGCGTAGAATCCGGGACAGGGGGAGAGACCCAGTACTTC
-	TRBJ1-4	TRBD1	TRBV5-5	CASTWATGGNEKLFF	TGTGCCAGCACCTGGGCGACAGGGGGTAATGAAAAACTGTTTTTT
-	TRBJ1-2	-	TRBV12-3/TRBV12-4	CASSLGGDYGYTF	TGTGCCAGCAGTTTAGGGGGAGACTATGGCTACACCTTC
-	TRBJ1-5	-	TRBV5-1	CASRSGTLKTEPQHF	TGCGCCAGCAGATCCGGGACTCTGAAGACGGAGCCCCAGCATTTT
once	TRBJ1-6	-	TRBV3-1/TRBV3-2	CASSQAARSGSPLHF	TGTGCCAGCAGCCAGGCCGCCCGGAGCGGTTCACCCCTCCACTTT
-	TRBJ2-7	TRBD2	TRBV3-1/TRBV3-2	CASSRNGGGGLAGPYEQYF	TGTGCCAGCAGCCGCAACGGCGGGGGGGGACTAGCGGGGCCCTACGAGCAGTACTTC
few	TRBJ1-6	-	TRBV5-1	CASGRRSNSPLHF	TGCGCCAGCGGGAGACGATCTAATTCACCCCTCCACTTT
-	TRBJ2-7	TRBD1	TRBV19	CASTKGQGFYEQYF	TGTGCCAGTACTAAGGGACAGGGGTTTTACGAGCAGTACTTC
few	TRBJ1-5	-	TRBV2	CASRAGEGGNQPQHF	TGTGCCAGCAGAGCAGGGGAGGGTGGCAATCAGCCCCAGCATTTT
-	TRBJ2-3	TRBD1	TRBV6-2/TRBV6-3	CASSPGTGVDTQYF	TGTGCCAGCAGCCCCGGGACAGGGGTGGATACGCAGTATTTT
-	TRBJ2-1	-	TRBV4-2	CASSQDRQRMDDNEQFF	TGTGCCAGCAGCCAAGACCGACAGAGAATGGACGACAATGAGCAGTTCTTC
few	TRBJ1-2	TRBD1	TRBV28	CASNRRDRAGYTF	TGTGCCAGCAATAGGAGGGACAGGGCTGGCTACACCTTC
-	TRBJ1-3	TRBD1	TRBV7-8	CASSRRTGIGNTIYF	TGTGCCAGCAGCCGGCGGACAGGGATAGGAAACACCATATATTTT
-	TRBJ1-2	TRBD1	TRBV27	CASRRSGQGRVGGYTF	TGTGCCAGCAGGAGGTCCGGACAGGGGAGGGTAGGAGGCTACACCTTC
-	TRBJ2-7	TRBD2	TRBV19	CASSPTPSGVEQYF	TGTGCCAGTAGTCCCACCCCTAGCGGGGTGGAGCAGTACTTC
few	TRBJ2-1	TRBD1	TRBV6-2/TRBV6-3	CASSYSGTGKTNEQFF	TGTGCCAGCAGTTACTCGGGGACAGGCAAGACCAATGAGCAGTTCTTC
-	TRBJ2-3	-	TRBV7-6	CASSLGMGGQIDTQYF	TGTGCCAGCAGCTTAGGAATGGGGGGGCAGATAGATACGCAGTATTTT
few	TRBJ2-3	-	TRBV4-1	CASSQDPQGFTDTQYF	TGCGCCAGCAGCCAAGATCCCCAGGGATTCACAGATACGCAGTATTTT
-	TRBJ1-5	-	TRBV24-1	CATARALGQPQHF	TGTGCCACCGCCAGGGCGTTGGGCCAGCCCCAGCATTTT
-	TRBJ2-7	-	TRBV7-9	CASSRGEGGDEQYF	TGTGCCAGCAGCCGAGGGGAAGGGGGGGACGAGCAGTACTTC